This TCR beta chain derives from a study of blood T cells in healthy people across ages. Then a second PCR, running roughly 7 to 11 cycles, was carried out with a sample-barcoded 5' primer and a J-beta primer mix. TCRdb analysed the 5' RACE reads with MiXCR anew, one entry per CDR3 protein. The profile covers about 800,000 distinct CDR3 sequences, with more than 20% appearing a single time and around 3.6% taken by the ten largest. The CDR3 runs 15 residues. Germline CDR1 is PRHDT and CDR2 is FYEKMQ (reference sequence). Trimming removed 0 bases from V and 4 bases from J, with 9 bases in between. The same sample was also studied in work on T cells of mothers and their children. That paper states: Versus unrelated pairs, overlap was slightly higher in related mother-child pairs, without reaching significance. Evidence of persistent microchimeric T cell clones was absent.

The chain combines TRBV13 with TRBJ1-4; D not resolved. This TCR was sampled from a boy aged 10-17 years in good health. Material: blood. The CDR3 is CASSLGAGGNEKLFF. The DNA for the CDR3 is TGTGCCAGCAGCTTAGGAGCAGGCGGTAATGAAAAACTGTTTTTT.